The 26 T cell receptor beta chains reported below all come from one sample, sequenced in a study of T cell responses to AZD1222 COVID-19 vaccine. Sequencing used immunoSEQ multiplex PCR; TCRdb keeps in-frame clones, though not all of them. The table shows some 180,000 clones, with 85% to 95% occurring only once. Sequenced here: peripheral blood, sampled on day 0 of AZD1222 vaccination. These receptors all come from an adult in good health.

V usage is TRBV6-5 and J usage is TRBJ1-4; 8 bases map to TRBD1. Trimming took 6 bases from V and 7 from J; bases not matched to a gene: 7. The CDR3 sequence is 14 residues long. Germline loops: CDR1 MNHEY, CDR2 SVGAGI. CDR3 sequence reads: CASRAGTGVEKLFF. CDR3 coding DNA: TGTGCCAGCAGAGCCGGGACAGGAGTTGAAAAACTGTTTTTT.

This rearrangement joins TRBV27 to TRBJ2-2; D is possibly TRBD1 (5 bases). This CDR3 comprises 14 residues. The V gene's germline CDR1 is MNHEY and CDR2 SMNVEV (reference sequence). Trimming removed 7 bases from V and 4 bases from J, with 13 bases in between. The CDR3 nucleotides read TGTGCCAGCAAGTGGGGCCGCAGCACCGGGGAGCTGTTTTTT. Amino acids: CASKWGRSTGELFF.

The chain links TRBV19 to TRBJ1-1; D gene ambiguous. The CDR3 totals 13 residues. CDR1 and CDR2 from the germline V gene are LNHDA and SQIVND (reference sequence). Trimming stripped 3 bases from V and 1 base from J, with 6 bases between. The CDR3 is CASSITKNTEAFF. The DNA for the CDR3 is TGTGCCAGTAGTATTACCAAGAACACTGAAGCTTTCTTT.

The CDR3: CASSLGQGNNEKLFF. Written as DNA, the CDR3 is TGTGCCAGCAGCTTAGGACAGGGCAATAATGAAAAACTGTTTTTT. The genes are TRBV7-8 and TRBJ1-4; 7 bases are a match to TRBD1. The length of the CDR3 is 15 residues. V shed 1 base, J shed 4 bases, and the junction held 3 bases outside the gene matches. Germline V lookup: CDR1 SGHVS, CDR2 FQNEAQ. Together with reference TRBV7-8 and TRBJ1-4, the CDR3 gives the full variable domain: GAGVSQSPRYKVAKRGQDVALRCDPISGHVSLFWYQQALGQGPEFLTYFQNEAQLDKSGLPSDRFFAERPEGSVSTLKIQRTQQEDSAVYLCASSLGQGNNEKLFFGSGTQLSVL.

The CDR3 DNA follows: TGTGCCAGCAGTTTACGGGGACCGGCCTCCCTAAATCAGCCCCAGCATTTT. It specifies CASSLRGPASLNQPQHF. This chain uses TRBV27 with TRBJ1-5; maybe TRBD1 (5 bases). The V gene lost 2 bases and the J gene lost 4 bases, with 18 bases spanning the gap. Germline values: CDR1 MNHEY, CDR2 SMNVEV (reference sequence). The CDR3 has 17 amino acids.

The genes are TRBV7-8 and TRBJ1-4; D not resolved. Between the trimmed V and J ends, which lost 1 base and 5 bases, there was a span of 8 bases. From germline, CDR1 is SGHVS and CDR2 FQNEAQ. CDR3 length equals 14 residues. CDR3 residues: CASSLEGINEKLFF. For the CDR3, the DNA is TGTGCCAGCAGCTTAGAAGGGATCAATGAAAAACTGTTTTTT.

This clone has only one observation. V is TRBV24-1 and J is TRBJ2-5, with 8 positions matching TRBD1. This CDR3 spans 16 amino acids. The V and J ends lost 2 bases and 11 bases, in that order; junction bases with no gene match: 15. CDR1 is KGHDR and CDR2 is SFDVKD in the germline V gene. This CDR3 is CATSDSAVQGDGRQYF. The CDR3, as DNA: TGTGCCACCAGTGATTCAGCAGTACAGGGGGACGGGAGACAGTACTTC.

This chain joins TRBV7-9 and TRBJ2-3; the D is unclear. V lost 6 bases and J 4 bases, leaving 8 bases between the germline ends. From germline, CDR1 is SEHNR and CDR2 FQNEAQ (reference sequence). The CDR3 is 12 residues long. The DNA for the CDR3 is TGTGCCAGCAGTCTACATGCAGATACGCAGTATTTT. It yields the protein CASSLHADTQYF.

The chain employs TRBV14 and TRBJ1-2, with D perhaps TRBD1 (5 bases). Germline values: CDR1 SGHDN, CDR2 FVKESK. Deletions cut 4 bases from V and 4 bases from J, with 13 bases between. This CDR3 spans 14 amino acids. The DNA for the CDR3 is TGTGCCAGCAGCCGATTAAGGGGTGGCTATGGCTACACCTTC. Its protein is CASSRLRGGYGYTF.

The chain uses TRBV7-9 and TRBJ2-1; D might be TRBD2 (6 bases). This CDR3 is built from 15 residues. Germline CDR1 SEHNR, CDR2 FQNEAQ (reference sequence). V was trimmed by 1 base and J by 6 bases, leaving 13 bases between them. The CDR3, as DNA: TGTGCCAGCAGCTTAGATTGGGACTCGCGCAATGAGCAGTTCTTC. Encoded protein: CASSLDWDSRNEQFF.

The chain uses TRBV7-6 and TRBJ1-2, with a possible D match to TRBD1 (5 bases). Germline V gene data show CDR1 as SGHVS and CDR2 as FNYEAQ. The V gene lost 3 bases and the J gene lost 8 bases, with 13 bases spanning the gap. CDR3 length: 13 residues. The CDR3 region has the DNA TGTGCCAGCAGCTTCCGGGGCCGCGACGGCTACACCTTC. Residues: CASSFRGRDGYTF.

The rearrangement links TRBV19 to TRBJ1-1, with D unresolved. In germline, CDR1 is LNHDA, CDR2 SQIVND (reference sequence). Trimming left V 5 bases short and J 1 base short, with 8 bases between. The CDR3 totals 13 residues. CDR3 loop: CASSVTANTEAFF. CDR3 DNA sequence: TGTGCCAGTAGTGTGACGGCGAACACTGAAGCTTTCTTT. The whole variable domain, filled in from reference TRBV19 and TRBJ1-1, reads DGGITQSPKYLFRKEGQNVTLSCEQNLNHDAMYWYRQDPGQGLRLIYYSQIVNDFQKGDIAEGYSVSREKKESFPLTVTSAQKNPTAFYLCASSVTANTEAFFGQGTRLTVV.

On this clone itself: Other DNA sequences from this sample encode an identical CDR3 as well. The J gene is TRBJ1-2, the V gene TRBV5-1; tentatively, D is TRBD1 (5 bases). V gave up 0 bases and J gave up 7 bases, with 10 bases separating them. Germline CDR1 is SGHRS and CDR2 is YFSETQ. This CDR3 has 13 residues. The CDR3 DNA reads TGCGCCAGCAGCTTGGCGGGGCGTAGTGGCTACACCTTC. This translates into CASSLAGRSGYTF.

V gene TRBV11-2 combines with J gene TRBJ2-5; no definite D call. CDR3 length: 13 amino acids. The V gene lost 2 bases and the J gene lost 9 bases, with 13 bases spanning the gap. Germline loops: CDR1 SGHAT, CDR2 FQNNGV. The CDR3 reads CASSLWGKLAQYF. CDR3 in DNA: TGTGCCAGCAGCTTATGGGGAAAACTTGCCCAGTACTTC.

This chain joins TRBV11-1 and TRBJ2-7; possibly TRBD1 or TRBD2 for D (6 bases each). The V and J ends lost 1 base and 1 base respectively, with 14 bases between them. The CDR3 length is 16 residues. Germline CDR1 SGHAT, CDR2 FQDESV (reference sequence). CDR3 DNA: TGTGCCAGCAGCTTAGAGGGGGGTGACTTATCCTACGAGCAGTACTTC. This translates into CASSLEGGDLSYEQYF.

The chain employs TRBV7-2 and TRBJ1-1; no definite D call. V dropped 3 bases and J dropped 2 bases, with 10 bases sitting between them. Germline loops: CDR1 SGHTA, CDR2 FQGNSA. CDR3 length equals 14 residues. The CDR3 protein is CASSFTGYNTEAFF. In nucleotides, the CDR3 is TGTGCCAGCAGCTTCACGGGGTACAACACTGAAGCTTTCTTT.

The chain combines TRBV12-5 with TRBJ1-1; 7 nucleotides line up with TRBD1. The CDR3 is 15 residues long. Germline CDR1 and CDR2: LGHNT and FRNRAP. Trimming took 3 bases from V and 1 from J; bases not matched to a gene: 5. The CDR3 reads CASGLGGGANTEAFF. CDR3 in DNA: TGTGCTAGTGGTTTAGGAGGGGGCGCGAACACTGAAGCTTTCTTT. Drawing the rest from reference TRBV12-5 and TRBJ1-1, the complete variable domain is DARVTQTPRHKVTEMGQEVTMRCQPILGHNTVFWYRQTMMQGLELLAYFRNRAPLDDSGMPKDRFSAEMPDATLATLKIQPSEPRDSAVYFCASGLGGGANTEAFFGQGTRLTVV.

The chain has TRBV28 and TRBJ1-1, with 7 bases matching TRBD1. The length of the CDR3 is 14 residues. Trimming took 7 bases from V and 3 from J; bases not matched to a gene: 8. Germline-derived CDR1 and CDR2 are MDHEN and SYDVKM. In nucleotides, the CDR3 is TGTGCCAGCACACCACAGGGGTTCGACACTGAAGCTTTCTTT. It translates to CASTPQGFDTEAFF. The full variable domain, with the rest looked up from reference TRBV28 and TRBJ1-1, is DVKVTQSSRYLVKRTGEKVFLECVQDMDHENMFWYRQDPGLGLRLIYFSYDVKMKEKGDIPEGYSVSREKKERFSLILESASTNQTSMYLCASTPQGFDTEAFFGQGTRLTVV.

The CDR3 loop reads CASTHSMNTEAFF. CDR3 sequence (DNA): TGTGCCAGTACCCACAGTATGAACACTGAAGCTTTCTTT. This chain connects TRBV19 to TRBJ1-1; no clear D gene. There are 13 residues in the CDR3. Germline CDR1 LNHDA, CDR2 SQIVND (reference sequence). Trimming left V 7 bases short and J 0 bases short, with 9 bases between.

This chain uses TRBV6-5 with TRBJ1-3; D gene uncertain. The CDR3 is 12 amino acids. Deletions cut 6 bases from V and 6 bases from J, with 9 bases between. Germline CDR1 is MNHEY and CDR2 is SVGAGI. Here the CDR3 reads CASSQDKNTIYF. DNA for the CDR3: TGTGCCAGCAGCCAGGATAAAAACACCATATATTTT.

The chain joins TRBV5-1 to TRBJ2-5; D remains unclear. CDR1 is SGHRS, CDR2 YFSETQ, per germline. This CDR3 spans 11 amino acids. The V end lost 7 bases, the J end lost 5 bases, and 9 bases lay between the germline ends. The CDR3: CASAVGETQYF. The CDR3 region has the DNA TGCGCCAGCGCCGTAGGGGAGACCCAGTACTTC.

The rearrangement joins TRBV7-2 to TRBJ2-1, with no clear D. Trimming took 2 bases from V and 6 from J, leaving 17 bases between them. This CDR3 is 16 amino acids long. Germline CDR1 SGHTA, CDR2 FQGNSA. The CDR3 spells CASSLKWAGLGNEQFF. CDR3 nucleotide sequence: TGTGCCAGCAGCTTAAAGTGGGCAGGATTAGGCAATGAGCAGTTCTTC.

This clone appeared a single time. The genes are TRBV6-6 and TRBJ2-7; possibly TRBD2 for D (6 bases). CDR1 and CDR2 from the germline V gene are MNHNY and SVGAGI (reference sequence). This CDR3 is 15 amino acids long. Deletions cut 5 bases from V and 5 bases from J, with 19 bases between. The CDR3 is CASSRRDLEDHEQYF. The CDR3 DNA reads as TGTGCCAGCAGTCGCCGGGACTTGGAGGACCACGAGCAGTACTTC.

The rearrangement links TRBV3-1 (or the pseudogene TRBV3-2) to TRBJ1-1; D gene uncertain. CDR1 and CDR2 (germline): LGHDT, YNNKEL (reference sequence). V dropped 1 base and J dropped 0 bases, with 6 bases sitting between them. The CDR3 runs to 14 residues. In nucleotides, the CDR3 is TGTGCCAGCAGCCAAGCCGGGATGAACACTGAAGCTTTCTTT. It encodes CASSQAGMNTEAFF.

This clone was detected once. This chain joins TRBV19 and TRBJ1-1; a weak D match, TRBD1 (5 bases). Trimming stripped 6 bases from V and 0 bases from J, with 11 bases between. Germline V gene data show CDR1 as LNHDA and CDR2 as SQIVND (reference sequence). CDR3 length equals 14 residues. The CDR3 DNA reads TGTGCCAGTAGGACAGCTGCCATGAACACTGAAGCTTTCTTT. It is translated as CASRTAAMNTEAFF.

The chain carries TRBV7-9 and TRBJ1-3; D unclear. V lost 6 bases and J 0 bases, leaving 18 bases between the germline ends. Germline CDR1 reads SEHNR; CDR2 reads FQNEAQ (reference sequence). This CDR3 contains 17 residues. For the CDR3, the DNA is TGTGCCAGCAGACAGAACGAAGACGGAAACTCTGGAAACACCATATATTTT. It codes for CASRQNEDGNSGNTIYF.